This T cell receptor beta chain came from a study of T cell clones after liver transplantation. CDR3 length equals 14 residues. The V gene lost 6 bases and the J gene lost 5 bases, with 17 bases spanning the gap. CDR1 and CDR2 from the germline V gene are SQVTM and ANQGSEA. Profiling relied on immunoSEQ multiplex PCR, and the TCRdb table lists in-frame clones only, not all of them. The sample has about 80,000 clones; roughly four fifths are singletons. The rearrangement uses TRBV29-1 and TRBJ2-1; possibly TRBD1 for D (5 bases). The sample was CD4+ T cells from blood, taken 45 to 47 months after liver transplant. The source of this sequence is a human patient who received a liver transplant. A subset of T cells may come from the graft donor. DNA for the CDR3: TGCAGCGTAAACCCGTGGTCACAGGACAATGAGCAGTTCTTC. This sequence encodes CSVNPWSQDNEQFF.